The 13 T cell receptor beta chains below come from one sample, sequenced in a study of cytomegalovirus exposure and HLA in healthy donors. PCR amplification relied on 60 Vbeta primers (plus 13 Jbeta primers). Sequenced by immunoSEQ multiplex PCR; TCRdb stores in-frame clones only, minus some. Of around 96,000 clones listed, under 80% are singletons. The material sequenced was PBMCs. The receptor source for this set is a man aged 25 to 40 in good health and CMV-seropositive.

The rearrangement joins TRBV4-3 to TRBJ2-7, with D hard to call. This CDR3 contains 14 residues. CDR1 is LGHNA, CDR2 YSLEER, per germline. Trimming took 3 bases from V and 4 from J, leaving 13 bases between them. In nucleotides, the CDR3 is TGCGCCAGCAGCCAGCGAGGTAGTTCTTACGAGCAGTACTTC. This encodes CASSQRGSSYEQYF.

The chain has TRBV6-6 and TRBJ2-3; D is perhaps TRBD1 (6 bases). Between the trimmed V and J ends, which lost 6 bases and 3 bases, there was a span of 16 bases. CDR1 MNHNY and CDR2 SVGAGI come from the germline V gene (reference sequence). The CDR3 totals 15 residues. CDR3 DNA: TGTGCCAGCAGCAGGGGATCTTCCCATACAGATACGCAGTATTTT. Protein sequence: CASSRGSSHTDTQYF.

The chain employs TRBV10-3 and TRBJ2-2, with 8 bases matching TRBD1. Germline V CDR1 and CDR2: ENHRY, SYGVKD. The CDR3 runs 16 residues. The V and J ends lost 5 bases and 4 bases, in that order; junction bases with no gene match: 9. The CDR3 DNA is TGTGCCATCAGTAAGCAGGGGGCTGGTGGCACCGGGGAGCTGTTTTTT. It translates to CAISKQGAGGTGELFF.

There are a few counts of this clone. The CDR3 reads CASSYSYRGTEAFF. DNA of the CDR3: TGTGCCAGCAGTTACTCGTACAGGGGGACTGAAGCTTTCTTT. The chain joins TRBV6-5 to TRBJ1-1; 8 nucleotides line up with TRBD1. Germline CDR1 is MNHEY and CDR2 is SVGAGI. J gave up 5 bases and V 0 bases, and 2 bases lay outside the gene matches. The CDR3 length is 14 residues.

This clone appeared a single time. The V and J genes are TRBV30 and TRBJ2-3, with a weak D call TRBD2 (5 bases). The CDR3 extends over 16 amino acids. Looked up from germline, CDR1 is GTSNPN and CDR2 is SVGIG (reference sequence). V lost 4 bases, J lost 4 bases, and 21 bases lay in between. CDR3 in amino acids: CAWNKMTIRLPDTQYF. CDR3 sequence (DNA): TGTGCCTGGAACAAAATGACTATCCGGCTCCCAGATACGCAGTATTTT.

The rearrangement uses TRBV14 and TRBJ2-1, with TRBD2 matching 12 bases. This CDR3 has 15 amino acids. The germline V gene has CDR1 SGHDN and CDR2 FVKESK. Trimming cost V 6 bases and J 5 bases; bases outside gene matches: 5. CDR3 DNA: TGTGCCAGCAGGCCTAGCGGGGGGGCAAACAATGAGCAGTTCTTC. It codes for CASRPSGGANNEQFF.

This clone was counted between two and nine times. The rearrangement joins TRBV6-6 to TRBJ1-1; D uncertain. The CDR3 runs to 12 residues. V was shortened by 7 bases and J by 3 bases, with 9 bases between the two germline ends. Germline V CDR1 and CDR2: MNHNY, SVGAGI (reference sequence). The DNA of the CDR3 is TGTGCCAGCAAGGAGGGCCACACTGAAGCTTTCTTT. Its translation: CASKEGHTEAFF.

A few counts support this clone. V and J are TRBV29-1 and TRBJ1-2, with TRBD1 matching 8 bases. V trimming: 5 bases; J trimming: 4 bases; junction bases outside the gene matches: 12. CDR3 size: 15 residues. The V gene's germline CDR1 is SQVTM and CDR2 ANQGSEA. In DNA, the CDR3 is TGCAGCGTTAAACTCCCAGGGGGCGGTAGCTATGGCTACACCTTC. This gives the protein CSVKLPGGGSYGYTF.

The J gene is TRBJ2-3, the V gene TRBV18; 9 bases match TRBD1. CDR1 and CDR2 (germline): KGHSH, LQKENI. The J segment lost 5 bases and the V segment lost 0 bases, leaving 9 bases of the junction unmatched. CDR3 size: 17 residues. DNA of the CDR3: TGTGCCAGCTCACCACCGGGACAGGGAGCCCGTAAAGATACGCAGTATTTT. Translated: CASSPPGQGARKDTQYF.

This chain's CDR3 is CASSYPGQIHEQYF. The CDR3 nucleotides read TGTGCCAGCAGCTATCCGGGACAGATCCACGAGCAGTACTTC. The chain couples TRBV7-3 to TRBJ2-7, with 7 nucleotides matching TRBD1. Germline V gene lookup returns CDR1 SGHTA and CDR2 FQGTGA. This CDR3 contains 14 residues. The J segment lost 5 bases and the V segment lost 4 bases, leaving 8 bases of the junction unmatched.

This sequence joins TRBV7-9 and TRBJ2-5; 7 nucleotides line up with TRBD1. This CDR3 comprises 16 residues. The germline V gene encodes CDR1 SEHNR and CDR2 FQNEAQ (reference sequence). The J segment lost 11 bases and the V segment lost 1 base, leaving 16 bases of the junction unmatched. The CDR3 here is CASSLGGTASMFEQYF. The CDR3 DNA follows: TGTGCCAGCAGCTTAGGTGGGACAGCCTCGATGTTTGAGCAGTACTTC.

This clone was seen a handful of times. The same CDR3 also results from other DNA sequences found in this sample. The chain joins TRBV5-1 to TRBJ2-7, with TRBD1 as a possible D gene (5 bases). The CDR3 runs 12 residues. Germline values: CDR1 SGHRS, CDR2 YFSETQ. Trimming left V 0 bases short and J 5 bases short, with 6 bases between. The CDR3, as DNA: TGCGCCAGCAGCTTGGTAGGGGACGAGCAGTACTTC. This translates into CASSLVGDEQYF.

The CDR3 region is CASSIGQERNSNQPQHF. The CDR3 DNA follows: TGTGCCAGTAGTATTGGACAGGAAAGAAATAGCAATCAGCCCCAGCATTTT. The rearrangement joins TRBV19 to TRBJ1-5; 7 nucleotides agree with TRBD1. The CDR3 runs to 17 residues. Trimming took 3 bases from V and 0 from J; bases not matched to a gene: 8. Germline CDR1 is LNHDA and CDR2 is SQIVND (reference sequence). Combining the CDR3 with reference TRBV19 and TRBJ1-5 gives the whole variable domain DGGITQSPKYLFRKEGQNVTLSCEQNLNHDAMYWYRQDPGQGLRLIYYSQIVNDFQKGDIAEGYSVSREKKESFPLTVTSAQKNPTAFYLCASSIGQERNSNQPQHFGDGTRLSIL.